The TCR beta chain under discussion was sequenced for a study of cytomegalovirus exposure and HLA in healthy donors. Looking at the study overall: Among the roughly 400 genotyped donors, less than 85% were placed in the Caucasian-associated ancestry cluster. Overall study results and limits: Approximately 160 TCR beta chains were listed as cytomegalovirus-associated. Information on immune exposure was restricted to one variable (CMV serostatus).

In the PCR, 60 Vbeta and 13 Jbeta primers were used. Profiling relied on immunoSEQ multiplex PCR, and the TCRdb table lists in-frame clones only, not all of them. The sample lists around 120,000 clones; more than 65% were seen once. Germline V gene data show CDR1 as SGHDT and CDR2 as YYEEEE. The CDR3 is made up of 18 amino acids. Trimming removed 2 bases from V and 0 bases from J, with 18 bases in between. On this clone: Its antigen remains unknown.

This chain links TRBV5-6 with TRBJ1-3; possible D gene TRBD1, 5 bases. The clonotype originates from a young man in good health and CMV-seronegative. Sequenced: PBMCs. The CDR3 loop reads CASSFYSGTEDSGNTIYF. The CDR3 DNA reads as TGTGCCAGCAGCTTTTATTCCGGGACTGAAGACTCTGGAAACACCATATATTTT.